This T cell receptor beta chain was profiled in a study of T cell responses to AZD1222 COVID-19 vaccine. Findings and caveats of the study: There were mostly white British donors and more females than males, and clonal diversity was possibly underestimated. Reportedly, close to half of spike-specific TCRs are directed against unmutated variant regions. None of the repertoires were sampled until the peak T cell response had passed.

Timing groups of about 4 and about 12 weeks for second doses were pooled. Measured with immunoSEQ multiplex PCR; TCRdb has only the in-frame clones, and not every one. This sample yields about 130,000 clones, of which roughly 92% are seen a single time; around 1.1% belongs to the top ten. Germline lookup yields CDR1 LNHDA and CDR2 SQIVND (reference sequence). Trimming removed 10 bases from V and 4 bases from J, with 13 bases in between. The CDR3 runs 12 residues. A remark on this clone: What it binds is unknown.

The input for sequencing was peripheral blood, taken 28 days after the second AZD1222 dose. The clonotype originates from an adult who received the AZD1222 COVID-19 vaccine. V is TRBV19 and J is TRBJ1-1; D ambiguous. CDR3 sequence (DNA): TGTGCCACCCAATTGAGGACCACTGAAGCTTTCTTT. It translates to CATQLRTTEAFF.